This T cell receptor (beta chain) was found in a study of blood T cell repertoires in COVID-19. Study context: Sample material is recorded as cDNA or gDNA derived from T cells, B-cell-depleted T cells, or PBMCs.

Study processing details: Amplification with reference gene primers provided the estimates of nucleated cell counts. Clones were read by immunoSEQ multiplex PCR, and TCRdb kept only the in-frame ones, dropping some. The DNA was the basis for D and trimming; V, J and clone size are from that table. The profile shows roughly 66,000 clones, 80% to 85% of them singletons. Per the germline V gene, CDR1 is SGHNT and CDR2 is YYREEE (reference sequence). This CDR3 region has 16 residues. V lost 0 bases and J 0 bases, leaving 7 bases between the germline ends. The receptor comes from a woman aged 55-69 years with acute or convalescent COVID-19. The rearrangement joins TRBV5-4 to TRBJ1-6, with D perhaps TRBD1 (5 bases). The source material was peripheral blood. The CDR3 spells CASSLGQNSYNSPLHF. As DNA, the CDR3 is TGTGCCAGCAGCTTGGGACAGAACTCCTATAATTCACCCCTCCACTTT.